The entry below describes one T cell receptor beta chain. Amplifying from RNA transcripts, the study obtained TCR beta CDR3 regions. Scientists carried out first-round RT-PCR using HTBI primers and then a second-round multiplex PCR. TCRdb reprocessed the multiplex PCR reads via MiXCR and lists one record per CDR3 protein. The sample shows about 740,000 distinct CDR3 sequences, roughly 40% of them seen only once. With V trimmed by 4 bases and J by 5 bases, 8 bases remained unmatched. The CDR3 has 14 amino acids. Germline V gene lookup returns CDR1 SGDLS and CDR2 YYNGEE. These data belong to a study of Graves' ophthalmopathy and Graves' hyperthyroidism.

This receptor was taken from an adult man with Graves' ophthalmopathy. The rearrangement uses TRBV9 and TRBJ2-7; 8 bases align to TRBD2. The specimen was peripheral blood. CDR3 protein: CASSQLAGNDEQYF. Here the CDR3 DNA reads TGTGCCAGCAGCCAGTTAGCGGGAAACGACGAGCAGTACTTC.